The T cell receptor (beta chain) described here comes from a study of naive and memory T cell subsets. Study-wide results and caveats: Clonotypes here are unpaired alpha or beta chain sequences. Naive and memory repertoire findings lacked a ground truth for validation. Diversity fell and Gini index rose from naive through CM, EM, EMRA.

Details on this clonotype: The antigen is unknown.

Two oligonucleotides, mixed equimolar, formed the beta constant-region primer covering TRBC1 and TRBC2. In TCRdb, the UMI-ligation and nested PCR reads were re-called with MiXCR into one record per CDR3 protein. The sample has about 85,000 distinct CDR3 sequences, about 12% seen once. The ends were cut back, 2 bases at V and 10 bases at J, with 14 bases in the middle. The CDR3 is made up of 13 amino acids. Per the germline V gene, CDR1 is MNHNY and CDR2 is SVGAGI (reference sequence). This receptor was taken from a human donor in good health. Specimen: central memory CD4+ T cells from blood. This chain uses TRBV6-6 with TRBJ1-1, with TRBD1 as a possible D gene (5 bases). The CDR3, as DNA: TGTGCCAGCAGTTACGGTAGGGGCGGGTTAGCTTTCTTT. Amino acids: CASSYGRGGLAFF.